Below are 11 T cell receptor beta chains sequenced from a single sample in a study of blood T cell repertoires in COVID-19. Clones were sequenced by immunoSEQ multiplex PCR, and TCRdb holds only the in-frame ones, with some missing. The table includes around 260,000 clones, approximately 89% detected once. Source material: peripheral blood. These receptors all come from a woman between 70 and 85 years old with COVID-19, enrolled during active disease.

V gene TRBV4-3 combines with J gene TRBJ2-1, with 10 bases that match TRBD2. CDR1 and CDR2 (germline): LGHNA, YSLEER. V shed 3 bases, J shed 0 bases, and the junction held 8 bases outside the gene matches. This CDR3 has 18 amino acids. CDR3 nucleotides: TGCGCCAGCAGCCAGGAAGGACTAGCGGCTAACTCCTACAATGAGCAGTTCTTC. Its protein is CASSQEGLAANSYNEQFF.

This chain connects TRBV11-3 to TRBJ2-7; a possible D gene is TRBD1 (6 bases). This CDR3 has 16 residues. Germline CDR1 SGHNT, CDR2 YENEEA. V gave up 5 bases and J gave up 4 bases, with 21 bases separating them. CDR3 loop: CASSNIRGQRVYEQYF. CDR3 DNA sequence: TGTGCCAGCAGCAATATTAGAGGACAGAGGGTTTACGAGCAGTACTTC.

The chain uses TRBV7-3 and TRBJ2-5; the D is unclear. V lost 1 base, J lost 1 base, and 10 bases lay in between. From germline, CDR1 is SGHTA and CDR2 FQGTGA. The CDR3 is 15 amino acids. The CDR3 DNA reads TGTGCCAGCAGCTTAAATGCAGGCTTCCAAGAGACCCAGTACTTC. Protein: CASSLNAGFQETQYF.

The V and J genes are TRBV6-6 and TRBJ1-5; a possible D gene is TRBD1 (6 bases). From germline, CDR1 is MNHNY and CDR2 SVGAGI (reference sequence). This CDR3 has 14 amino acids. The V and J ends lost 4 bases and 1 base respectively, with 8 bases between them. As DNA, the CDR3 is TGTGCCAGCAGTTTCGGACAGAGCAATCAGCCCCAGCATTTT. Translation gives CASSFGQSNQPQHF.

This clone is a singleton in its sample. This sequence joins TRBV5-6 and TRBJ2-1, with 7 bases fitting TRBD2. The germline gives CDR1 SGHDT, CDR2 YYEEEE. Unmatched junction bases numbered 13, after V lost 4 bases and J lost 0 bases. The CDR3 contains 18 residues. CDR3 in amino acids: CASSPIVFGLDSYNEQFF. The CDR3 coding sequence is TGTGCCAGCAGCCCAATAGTGTTTGGACTAGACTCCTACAATGAGCAGTTCTTC.

The V gene is TRBV20-1, the J gene TRBJ1-5; TRBD1 might be the D (5 bases). The V gene's germline CDR1 is DFQATT and CDR2 SNEGSKA (reference sequence). V was trimmed by 3 bases and J by 0 bases, leaving 12 bases between them. CDR3 length: 15 amino acids. The CDR3 region has the DNA TGCAGTGCTAGTTGGGGCCAGACTAGCAATCAGCCCCAGCATTTT. Translating gives CSASWGQTSNQPQHF.

The chain combines TRBV27 with TRBJ1-6; D might be TRBD1 (6 bases). Germline V gene sequence: CDR1 MNHEY, CDR2 SMNVEV (reference sequence). CDR3 size: 15 residues. The V gene lost 0 bases and the J gene lost 8 bases, with 11 bases spanning the gap. The CDR3 protein is CASSLSGRGYSPLHF. In DNA, the CDR3 is TGTGCCAGCAGTTTATCGGGCAGGGGTTATTCACCCCTCCACTTT.

The chain employs TRBV7-3 and TRBJ1-1; D call uncertain. This CDR3 is 13 amino acids long. V shed 5 bases and J shed 0 bases, with 7 bases lying between them. Looked up from germline, CDR1 is SGHTA and CDR2 is FQGTGA. The CDR3 sequence is CASSLDLNTEAFF. CDR3 nucleotides: TGTGCCAGCAGCCTAGACCTGAACACTGAAGCTTTCTTT.

This clone was counted only a few times. The rearrangement joins TRBV6-1 to TRBJ2-7, with TRBD1 matching over 9 bases. The CDR3 consists of 15 residues. CDR1 MNHNS and CDR2 SASEGT come from the germline V gene. J lost 3 bases, V lost 2 bases, and 5 bases had no gene match. CDR3 loop: CASSETGTGHYEQYF. CDR3 coding DNA: TGTGCCAGCAGTGAAACCGGGACAGGGCACTACGAGCAGTACTTC.

The CDR3 sequence is CASSVQGAQSYNEQFF. DNA for the CDR3: TGTGCCAGCAGCGTACAGGGGGCACAGTCCTACAATGAGCAGTTCTTC. V usage is TRBV9 and J usage is TRBJ2-1; 8 bases fit TRBD1. This CDR3 is 16 amino acids long. J lost 1 base, V lost 1 base, and 4 bases had no gene match. Germline V gives CDR1 SGDLS, CDR2 YYNGEE.

The chain combines TRBV5-1 with TRBJ2-3; TRBD2 aligns across 9 bases. Germline CDR1 is SGHRS and CDR2 is YFSETQ. This CDR3 has 14 amino acids. Trimming took 5 bases from V and 2 from J; bases not matched to a gene: 3. CDR3 residues: CASRASGNTDTQYF. CDR3 coding DNA: TGCGCCAGCAGAGCTAGCGGGAACACAGATACGCAGTATTTT. The whole variable domain, remainder taken from reference TRBV5-1 and TRBJ2-3, is KAGVTQTPRYLIKTRGQQVTLSCSPISGHRSVSWYQQTPGQGLQFLFEYFSETQRNKGNFPGRFSGRQFSNSRSEMNVSTLELGDSALYLCASRASGNTDTQYFGPGTRLTVL.